Shown below are 29 T cell receptor beta chains from a single sample sequenced in a study of blood T cell repertoires in COVID-19. Produced via immunoSEQ multiplex PCR; TCRdb's table is partial and in-frame only. The sample includes about 200,000 clones, around 83% of them seen just once. The sequencing sample was made of peripheral blood. The source is a human donor in a cohort sampled during active COVID-19.

This sequence joins TRBV28 and TRBJ1-1; D unresolved. Trimming removed 4 bases from V and 11 bases from J, with 23 bases in between. From germline, CDR1 is MDHEN and CDR2 SYDVKM. The CDR3 extends over 15 amino acids. CDR3 protein: CASSSLFGRGTRAFF. The CDR3 region has the DNA TGTGCCAGCAGTTCTCTATTCGGCAGAGGAACGAGGGCTTTCTTT.

The rearrangement links TRBV2 to TRBJ1-1; no reliable D call. This CDR3 is 12 amino acids long. The V end was cut by 7 bases, the J end by 2 bases, with 8 bases between. Per the germline V gene, CDR1 is SNHLY and CDR2 is FYNNEI. As DNA, the CDR3 is TGTGCCAGCATGCGGGATAACACTGAAGCTTTCTTT. It encodes CASMRDNTEAFF.

J is TRBJ2-5 and V is TRBV29-1, with D unresolved. This CDR3 has 13 amino acids. The V end was cut by 7 bases, the J end by 5 bases, with 17 bases between. Germline CDR1 reads SQVTM; CDR2 reads ANQGSEA. The CDR3 bases are TGCAGCGCTCCGTCAACTACGTGGGAGACCCAGTACTTC. Its translation is CSAPSTTWETQYF.

This chain connects TRBV11-2 to TRBJ2-7; D not resolved. The CDR3 is 15 amino acids. Trimming removed 2 bases from V and 0 bases from J, with 11 bases in between. The germline V gene has CDR1 SGHAT and CDR2 FQNNGV. CDR3 residues: CASSLQIPLSYEQYF. CDR3 DNA sequence: TGTGCCAGCAGCTTACAGATTCCCCTCTCCTACGAGCAGTACTTC.

The chain has TRBV6-2 or TRBV6-3 and TRBJ2-1; 10 positions match TRBD2. Germline CDR1 reads MNHEY; CDR2 reads SVGEGT. The CDR3 has 17 residues. V was pared by 6 bases and J by 8 bases, with 16 bases of the junction left unmatched. The CDR3 sequence is CASSSHLSSGSMYEQFF. CDR3 bases: TGTGCCAGCAGCTCCCACCTTTCTAGCGGGAGTATGTATGAGCAGTTCTTC.

The genes are TRBV28 and TRBJ1-2; D is undetermined. Germline V lookup: CDR1 MDHEN, CDR2 SYDVKM. There are 14 residues in the CDR3. Trimming removed 1 base at V and 4 bases at J, with 10 bases between. CDR3 amino acids: CASSLYEGAYGYTF. In nucleotides, the CDR3 is TGTGCCAGCAGTTTATATGAGGGAGCCTATGGCTACACCTTC.

The chain is built from TRBV4-1 and TRBJ1-2; the D is unclear. The germline CDR1 and CDR2 sequences are MGHRA and YSYEKL. The CDR3 is 14 amino acids. Deletions cut 4 bases from V and 4 bases from J, with 13 bases between. CDR3 sequence reads: CASSPRGGIYGYTF. The CDR3 region has the DNA TGCGCCAGCAGCCCACGGGGAGGAATCTATGGCTACACCTTC.

This chain connects TRBV5-4 to TRBJ2-1; 11 positions agree with TRBD2. Germline-derived CDR1 and CDR2 are SGHNT and YYREEE (reference sequence). V lost 4 bases and J lost 3; bases outside the gene matches: 3. The CDR3 runs 15 residues. This CDR3 reads CASSGGTSGYNEQFF. The CDR3 DNA follows: TGTGCCAGCAGCGGCGGGACTAGCGGCTACAATGAGCAGTTCTTC.

This sequence joins TRBV18 and TRBJ2-7; D ambiguous. V was clipped by 2 bases and J by 0 bases, with 8 bases between them. Germline V gene lookup returns CDR1 KGHSH and CDR2 LQKENI. The CDR3 contains 14 residues. Here the CDR3 DNA reads TGTGCCAGCTCACCATCCCCAAACTCCTACGAGCAGTACTTC. It codes for CASSPSPNSYEQYF.

The genes are TRBV4-1 and TRBJ2-5, with no clear D. V was cut by 0 bases and J by 5 bases, with 10 bases left in between. CDR3 length: 14 amino acids. The germline V gene encodes CDR1 MGHRA and CDR2 YSYEKL. In DNA, the CDR3 is TGCGCCAGCAGCCAAGAAGGAGTCCGCGAGACCCAGTACTTC. Translated: CASSQEGVRETQYF.

The chain links TRBV13 to TRBJ2-1, with D possibly TRBD2 on 5 matching bases. CDR1 PRHDT and CDR2 FYEKMQ come from the germline V gene (reference sequence). Trimming stripped 2 bases from V and 3 bases from J, with 8 bases between. There are 14 residues in the CDR3. CDR3 nucleotides: TGTGCCAGCAGCTTACTAGCCGTCTACAATGAGCAGTTCTTC. This sequence encodes CASSLLAVYNEQFF. Together with reference TRBV13 and TRBJ2-1, the CDR3 gives the full variable domain: AAGVIQSPRHLIKEKRETATLKCYPIPRHDTVYWYQQGPGQDPQFLISFYEKMQSDKGSIPDRFSAQQFSDYHSELNMSSLELGDSALYFCASSLLAVYNEQFFGPGTRLTVL.

The V call is TRBV24-1, the J call TRBJ2-1, with D perhaps matching TRBD1 (6 bases). CDR3 length equals 15 residues. Trimming took 12 bases from V and 0 from J, leaving 17 bases between them. The V gene's germline CDR1 is KGHDR and CDR2 SFDVKD. The CDR3 region is CAAAAGTRSYNEQFF. Here the CDR3 DNA reads TGTGCCGCAGCGGCCGGGACACGCTCCTACAATGAGCAGTTCTTC.

This clone is a singleton in its sample. The chain is built from TRBV5-5 and TRBJ2-1; no definite D call. This CDR3 spans 16 amino acids. V dropped 4 bases and J dropped 6 bases, with 20 bases sitting between them. Germline V lookup: CDR1 SGHKS, CDR2 YYEKEE (reference sequence). CDR3 region: CASSQLVAHTGNEQFF. In DNA form, the CDR3 reads TGTGCCAGCAGCCAGTTGGTAGCTCACACTGGCAATGAGCAGTTCTTC.

The chain employs TRBV19 and TRBJ2-1, with TRBD1 matching over 8 bases. Looked up from germline, CDR1 is LNHDA and CDR2 is SQIVND (reference sequence). V shed 4 bases, J shed 7 bases, and the junction held 6 bases outside the gene matches. The CDR3 is 14 residues long. The CDR3 bases are TGTGCCAGTAGTACGACAGGGGAACGGAATGAGCAGTTCTTC. This translates into CASSTTGERNEQFF.

This chain links TRBV7-9 with TRBJ2-7; 7 positions agree with TRBD1. The V and J ends lost 5 bases and 6 bases, in that order; junction bases with no gene match: 13. Germline CDR1 is SEHNR and CDR2 is FQNEAQ (reference sequence). CDR3 length: 15 amino acids. CDR3 sequence reads: CASSPSTGTLREQYF. DNA for the CDR3: TGTGCCAGCAGCCCTTCGACAGGGACCCTGCGCGAGCAGTACTTC. The full variable domain, rest sourced from reference TRBV7-9 and TRBJ2-7, is DTGVSQNPRHKITKRGQNVTFRCDPISEHNRLYWYRQTLGQGPEFLTYFQNEAQLEKSRLLSDRFSAERPKGSFSTLEIQRTEQGDSAMYLCASSPSTGTLREQYFGPGTRLTVT.

The chain uses TRBV24-1 and TRBJ2-2; 14 nucleotides line up with TRBD2. V lost 2 bases and J lost 2; bases outside the gene matches: 3. The CDR3 consists of 18 residues. The V gene's germline CDR1 is KGHDR and CDR2 SFDVKD. DNA of the CDR3: TGTGCCACCAGTGATTCGGGACTAGCGGGAGTTAACACCGGGGAGCTGTTTTTT. Translated: CATSDSGLAGVNTGELFF.

The rearrangement links TRBV28 to TRBJ1-5; TRBD1 is a possible D gene (6 bases). The CDR3 consists of 14 residues. CDR1 MDHEN and CDR2 SYDVKM come from the germline V gene. The V end was cut by 1 base, the J end by 7 bases, with 11 bases between. This chain's CDR3 is CASSLSGGSQPQHF. CDR3 nucleotide sequence: TGTGCCAGCAGTTTATCGGGGGGCTCGCAGCCCCAGCATTTT.

The chain carries TRBV2 and TRBJ2-2; no clear D gene. Trimming took off 3 bases at V and 4 bases at J, with 12 bases between the two ends. CDR1 is SNHLY, CDR2 FYNNEI, per germline. The CDR3 extends over 15 amino acids. As DNA, the CDR3 is TGTGCCAGCAGTGACGTAGCTAAGTTCACCGGGGAGCTGTTTTTT. It codes for CASSDVAKFTGELFF.

The chain links TRBV28 to TRBJ2-3; 7 nucleotides line up with TRBD1. The germline V gene has CDR1 MDHEN and CDR2 SYDVKM. The CDR3 sequence is 16 residues long. J lost 4 bases, V lost 0 bases, and 7 bases had no gene match. Here the CDR3 reads CASSLWTGMAADTQYF. For the CDR3, the DNA is TGTGCCAGCAGTTTATGGACAGGGATGGCCGCAGATACGCAGTATTTT. The full variable domain, completed using reference TRBV28 and TRBJ2-3, is DVKVTQSSRYLVKRTGEKVFLECVQDMDHENMFWYRQDPGLGLRLIYFSYDVKMKEKGDIPEGYSVSREKKERFSLILESASTNQTSMYLCASSLWTGMAADTQYFGPGTRLTVL.

This clone appeared a few times. This chain uses TRBV7-9 with TRBJ1-3, with TRBD1 identical over 8 bases. The J segment lost 2 bases and the V segment lost 4 bases, leaving 4 bases of the junction unmatched. Germline CDR1 is SEHNR and CDR2 is FQNEAQ (reference sequence). The CDR3 has 15 amino acids. CDR3 nucleotide sequence: TGTGCCAGCAGCTCCTACAGGGGGGCTGGAAACACCATATATTTT. It yields the protein CASSSYRGAGNTIYF.

The chain has TRBV18 and TRBJ1-2, with 8 bases matching TRBD1. V dropped 1 base and J dropped 8; count of bases not matched to a gene: 9. CDR1 is KGHSH, CDR2 LQKENI, per germline. CDR3 length equals 15 residues. The CDR3 DNA sequence: TGTGCCAGCTCACCACTCGACAGGGGAGGGGACGGCTACACCTTC. Translation gives CASSPLDRGGDGYTF.

The chain recombines TRBV29-1 with TRBJ2-1; tentatively, D is TRBD2 (6 bases). Looked up from germline, CDR1 is SQVTM and CDR2 is ANQGSEA. Deletions cut 2 bases from V and 14 bases from J, with 13 bases between. The CDR3 runs to 11 residues. The chain's CDR3 is CSVETLGREFF. In nucleotides, the CDR3 is TGCAGCGTTGAAACTCTCGGGAGAGAGTTCTTC.

The chain is built from TRBV27 and TRBJ2-2, with D possibly being TRBD2 (7 bases). This CDR3 is built from 16 residues. The V gene's germline CDR1 is MNHEY and CDR2 SMNVEV (reference sequence). Trimming cost V 6 bases and J 6 bases, with 20 bases left between them. As DNA, the CDR3 is TGTGCCAGCAGCCATGGGGGGGGGCCGATCCCCGGGGAGCTGTTTTTT. This translates into CASSHGGGPIPGELFF.

The J gene is TRBJ1-1, the V gene TRBV25-1; D is ambiguous. Per germline, CDR1 MGHDK and CDR2 SYGVNS. V gave up 6 bases and J gave up 0 bases, with 14 bases separating them. CDR3 size: 15 residues. The CDR3 coding sequence is TGTGCCAGCAGCGCCCCAAAAAGCATGAACACTGAAGCTTTCTTT. This gives the protein CASSAPKSMNTEAFF.

The genes are TRBV4-1 and TRBJ2-2; the match to TRBD1 covers 9 bases. The CDR3 contains 17 residues. Germline V gives CDR1 MGHRA, CDR2 YSYEKL. V was clipped by 6 bases and J by 0 bases; unmatched bases: 8. In DNA, the CDR3 is TGCGCCAGCAGTTACGCGGGACAGGGCTCGAACACCGGGGAGCTGTTTTTT. Protein: CASSYAGQGSNTGELFF.

This chain links TRBV28 with TRBJ2-4; 10 bases are shared with TRBD1. CDR1 MDHEN and CDR2 SYDVKM come from the germline V gene. This CDR3 is 16 amino acids long. V lost 7 bases to trimming and J lost 2 bases; unmatched junction nucleotides: 8. The chain's CDR3 is CASNAGTGESKNIQYF. The DNA for the CDR3 is TGTGCCAGCAACGCCGGGACAGGGGAATCCAAAAACATTCAGTACTTC.

The chain links TRBV6-5 to TRBJ1-6; no clear D. CDR1 and CDR2 (germline): MNHEY, SVGAGI. The CDR3 loop spans 15 amino acids. V lost 4 bases and J 5 bases, leaving 12 bases between the germline ends. The CDR3, as DNA: TGTGCCAGCAGTTTGGACGGACTGAATAATTCACCCCTCCACTTT. Translation: CASSLDGLNNSPLHF.

In this sample, this clone turned up once. This chain joins TRBV11-2 and TRBJ2-7; 7 nucleotides align to TRBD1. The CDR3 contains 15 residues. The V segment lost 5 bases and the J segment 3 bases; nucleotides outside the gene matches: 10. Germline assignment: CDR1 SGHAT and CDR2 FQNNGV. CDR3 sequence: CASSPQPTGVYEQYF. In nucleotides, the CDR3 is TGTGCCAGCAGCCCCCAACCAACAGGGGTCTACGAGCAGTACTTC.

J is TRBJ1-2 and V is TRBV30, with D possibly matching TRBD1 (5 bases). The germline V gene encodes CDR1 GTSNPN and CDR2 SVGIG (reference sequence). This CDR3 is 12 amino acids long. Trimming left V 2 bases short and J 5 bases short, with 9 bases between. CDR3 nucleotide sequence: TGTGCCTGGAGTCGGCAGGGTTATGGCTACACCTTC. The encoded protein is CAWSRQGYGYTF.